This T cell receptor (beta chain) was profiled in a study of shared clonotypes between healthy human individuals. With regard to this clone: Its antigen is still unknown.

Study results and caveats: Clonotype sharing levels among donors were expected to vary with sequencing depth.

Each cell subset's genomic DNA was divided evenly among several immunoSEQ plates. In the authors' methods: Junction-only immunoSEQ data arrived without quality scores, meaning filtering differed. Profiled with immunoSEQ multiplex PCR; TCRdb holds only in-frame clones, not every one. That table furnishes V, J and clone size, whereas the DNA furnished D and trimming. Here the sample spans about 470,000 clones, roughly 77% being singletons. Germline-derived CDR1 and CDR2 are LGHNA and YSLEER. The CDR3 extends over 15 amino acids. The V gene lost 7 bases and the J gene lost 0 bases, with 14 bases spanning the gap.

The receptor was isolated from a woman aged 35 to 49 in good health. Some clones in this sample may be carry-over from other donors' samples. This chain links TRBV4-3 with TRBJ2-3; D unresolved. The sequencing sample was made of PBMCs. The DNA of the CDR3 is TGCGCCAGCACCCCGCATGGCGGAAGCACAGATACGCAGTATTTT. It yields the protein CASTPHGGSTDTQYF.